These 24 T cell receptor beta chains were all obtained from the same sample, sequenced in a study of lymphopenia after photon versus proton radiotherapy. The data were produced by immunoSEQ multiplex PCR, yet TCRdb's version contains in-frame clones alone and is incomplete. This table has about 6,100 clones, approximately 90% appearing once. This material consisted of peripheral blood, taken from a patient treated with photon-based radiotherapy. These receptors were obtained from a man in his sixties with cholangiocarcinoma.

This CDR3 is CASSVVSGADTQYF. The CDR3 DNA reads as TGTGCCAGCAGCGTAGTTTCTGGGGCAGATACGCAGTATTTT. The V gene is TRBV9, the J gene TRBJ2-3, with D hard to call. Germline CDR1 reads SGDLS; CDR2 reads YYNGEE. This CDR3 is built from 14 residues. V dropped 0 bases and J dropped 4 bases, with 9 bases sitting between them.

This rearrangement joins TRBV4-1 to TRBJ2-4; maybe TRBD1 (6 bases). V lost 2 bases and J 4 bases, leaving 12 bases between the germline ends. CDR3 length: 15 amino acids. CDR1 and CDR2 (germline): MGHRA, YSYEKL. The CDR3 spells CASSQLTGSKNIQYF. The DNA of the CDR3 is TGCGCCAGCAGCCAATTGACAGGATCGAAAAACATTCAGTACTTC.

This clone came up once. The genes are TRBV27 and TRBJ2-7; no firm D call. V was pared by 0 bases and J by 7 bases, with 16 bases between. This CDR3 comprises 15 residues. CDR1 is MNHEY, CDR2 SMNVEV, per germline (reference sequence). The CDR3 spells CASSLSTGLGREQYF. For the CDR3, the DNA is TGTGCCAGCAGTTTATCGACGGGCTTGGGAAGGGAGCAGTACTTC.

The chain has TRBV14 and TRBJ1-5, with D perhaps matching TRBD1 (5 bases). Trimming pared 2 bases from V and 15 bases from J, leaving 17 bases between. The length of the CDR3 is 13 residues. Germline loops: CDR1 SGHDN, CDR2 FVKESK. The CDR3 reads CASSQRGGGALHF. Written as DNA, the CDR3 is TGTGCCAGCAGCCAAAGGGGTGGGGGTGCTCTGCATTTT.

The chain joins TRBV11-3 to TRBJ2-3; possible D gene TRBD1, 5 bases. The CDR3 sequence is 15 residues long. V gave up 5 bases and J gave up 0 bases, with 12 bases separating them. Germline values: CDR1 SGHNT, CDR2 YENEEA. CDR3 sequence reads: CASSQYRGSTDTQYF. CDR3 nucleotide sequence: TGTGCCAGCAGCCAATATAGGGGAAGCACAGATACGCAGTATTTT.

The chain combines TRBV10-1 with TRBJ1-1; D gene unclear. CDR3 length: 10 residues. Germline loops: CDR1 WNHNN, CDR2 SYGVQD (reference sequence). The CDR3 is CAPRPLGAFF. DNA for the CDR3: TGCGCGCCCAGACCCTTGGGAGCTTTCTTT.

This clone appeared a single time. V usage is TRBV7-3 and J usage is TRBJ2-1; 11 bases are a match to TRBD2. Unmatched junction bases numbered 13, after V lost 1 base and J lost 2 bases. There are 20 residues in the CDR3. Germline CDR1 reads SGHTA; CDR2 reads FQGTGA. The CDR3 is CASSLIPWGSGRAAYNEQFF. The CDR3 DNA reads as TGTGCCAGCAGCTTAATCCCGTGGGGTAGCGGGAGGGCGGCCTACAATGAGCAGTTCTTC.

This chain connects TRBV4-3 to TRBJ2-7; weak D call: TRBD1 (5 bases). V lost 1 base, J lost 4 bases, and 14 bases lay in between. CDR3 size: 15 residues. Germline CDR1 LGHNA, CDR2 YSLEER. The CDR3 nucleotides are TGCGCCAGCAGCCAAGCCCCGGCAGGGTGGTACGAGCAGTACTTC. Its translation is CASSQAPAGWYEQYF.

This chain links TRBV28 with TRBJ1-1, with D possibly being TRBD1 (5 bases). The V gene's germline CDR1 is MDHEN and CDR2 SYDVKM. CDR3 length: 18 amino acids. V lost 1 base, J lost 1 base, and 19 bases lay in between. The CDR3 protein is CASSLFYSTGQANTEAFF. Written as DNA, the CDR3 is TGTGCCAGCAGTTTATTTTATAGCACGGGGCAGGCGAACACTGAAGCTTTCTTT.

The chain joins TRBV4-3 to TRBJ1-1; 7 bases map to TRBD1. Trimming took 4 bases from V and 7 from J; bases not matched to a gene: 6. Germline V gives CDR1 LGHNA, CDR2 YSLEER. The CDR3 has 13 amino acids. The CDR3 loop reads CASSLGGLGEAFF. DNA for the CDR3: TGCGCCAGCAGCCTAGGGGGCTTGGGTGAAGCTTTCTTT.

This chain uses TRBV10-3 with TRBJ2-3; possible D gene TRBD2, 5 bases. Germline-derived CDR1 and CDR2 are ENHRY and SYGVKD. This CDR3 is built from 16 residues. The ends were cut back, 7 bases at V and 1 base at J, with 18 bases in the middle. In DNA, the CDR3 is TGTGCCATCACCCCGGATGAGGGTTCTGGCACAGATACGCAGTATTTT. It is translated as CAITPDEGSGTDTQYF.

This clone was picked up one time. The rearrangement links TRBV27 to TRBJ2-1, with 7 bases matching TRBD2. Germline V gene sequence: CDR1 MNHEY, CDR2 SMNVEV (reference sequence). The trim removed 10 bases at V and 4 bases at J, leaving 7 bases unmatched. CDR3 length: 13 amino acids. The CDR3 nucleotides are TGTGCCACCCGGACTAGGATTTACAATGAGCAGTTCTTC. Amino acid sequence: CATRTRIYNEQFF.

The chain combines TRBV27 with TRBJ2-7; tentatively, D is TRBD1 (6 bases). CDR1 is MNHEY, CDR2 SMNVEV, per germline (reference sequence). The V gene lost 4 bases and the J gene lost 1 base, with 17 bases spanning the gap. The CDR3 runs to 16 residues. The CDR3: CASSSGAGVGSYEQYF. DNA of the CDR3: TGTGCCAGCAGTTCAGGGGCAGGCGTTGGGTCCTACGAGCAGTACTTC.

This sequence joins TRBV7-3 and TRBJ2-3; D is possibly TRBD1 or TRBD2 (5 bases each). The ends were cut back, 2 bases at V and 5 bases at J, with 11 bases in the middle. The CDR3 totals 14 residues. Per germline, CDR1 SGHTA and CDR2 FQGTGA. The CDR3 bases are TGTGCCAGCAGCTTAGGGAGTCAGGGAGATACGCAGTATTTT. Translated: CASSLGSQGDTQYF. Full variable domain (missing parts from reference TRBV7-3 and TRBJ2-3): GAGVSQTPSNKVTEKGKYVELRCDPISGHTALYWYRQSLGQGPEFLIYFQGTGAADDSGLPNDRFFAVRPEGSVSTLKIQRTERGDSAVYLCASSLGSQGDTQYFGPGTRLTVL.

The J gene is TRBJ1-2, the V gene TRBV7-9; possible D gene TRBD1, 6 bases. CDR1 and CDR2 (germline): SEHNR, FQNEAQ (reference sequence). The CDR3 is 14 amino acids. Trimming stripped 8 bases from V and 8 bases from J, with 21 bases between. The CDR3 protein is CASVRGPGLSGYTF. Here the CDR3 DNA reads TGTGCCAGCGTCAGGGGCCCGGGCCTCTCGGGCTACACCTTC.

The chain is built from TRBV6-6 and TRBJ2-7; TRBD1 matches 8 bases. CDR1 MNHNY and CDR2 SVGAGI come from the germline V gene (reference sequence). V trimming: 2 bases; J trimming: 2 bases; junction bases outside the gene matches: 5. The CDR3 extends over 15 amino acids. As DNA, the CDR3 is TGTGCCAGCAGTTACACAGCGGACAGGGCCTACGAGCAGTACTTC. Its protein product is CASSYTADRAYEQYF.

The chain joins TRBV27 to TRBJ1-6; 7 nucleotides line up with TRBD1. The J segment lost 8 bases and the V segment lost 5 bases, leaving 6 bases of the junction unmatched. The germline CDR1 and CDR2 sequences are MNHEY and SMNVEV (reference sequence). The CDR3 is 14 residues long. The CDR3 loop reads CASSPQGEDSPLHF. The CDR3 DNA reads TGTGCCAGCAGTCCCCAGGGGGAGGATTCACCCCTCCACTTT.

In the case of this clone: Germline is not matched at one junction end, which may reflect a read error. The chain combines TRBV13 with TRBJ1-3; TRBD1 agrees at 7 bases. Germline values: CDR1 PRHDT, CDR2 FYEKMQ (reference sequence). The CDR3 length is 11 residues. The CDR3 region has the DNA TGTGCCAGCAGCTTGGGCGACAGGGTCGCTTTT. Protein: CASSLGDRVAF.

In this sample, this clone turned up a few times. The V gene is TRBV19, the J gene TRBJ2-2; a possible D gene is TRBD2 (6 bases). Trimming left V 3 bases short and J 3 bases short, with 20 bases between. Germline assignment: CDR1 LNHDA and CDR2 SQIVND (reference sequence). The CDR3 covers 18 residues. The CDR3 reads CASSIGSDWGEDTGELFF. The CDR3 DNA sequence: TGTGCCAGTAGTATCGGGTCTGACTGGGGGGAGGACACCGGGGAGCTGTTTTTT.

Here the CDR3 DNA reads TGTGCCAGCAGCTTAGGTAGGGACGGCGAGCAGTACTTC. It translates to CASSLGRDGEQYF. This rearrangement joins TRBV7-3 to TRBJ2-7; D may match TRBD1 or TRBD2 (5 bases each). The CDR3 is 13 amino acids. V was shortened by 2 bases and J by 6 bases, with 11 bases between the two germline ends. CDR1 SGHTA and CDR2 FQGTGA come from the germline V gene.

V usage is TRBV5-1 and J usage is TRBJ2-7, with 8 positions matching TRBD1. CDR1 is SGHRS, CDR2 YFSETQ, per germline. The V segment lost 2 bases and the J segment 6 bases; nucleotides outside the gene matches: 7. The CDR3 totals 14 residues. The CDR3 bases are TGCGCCAGCAGCTTTAACAGGGGGGTCAGCGAGCAGTACTTC. It codes for CASSFNRGVSEQYF.

The J gene is TRBJ2-7, the V gene TRBV28; TRBD2 aligns across 9 bases. The V and J ends lost 6 bases and 5 bases, in that order; junction bases with no gene match: 8. The CDR3 is made up of 14 amino acids. Germline CDR1 is MDHEN and CDR2 is SYDVKM. CDR3 sequence reads: CASSLSGRGDEQYF. The CDR3 nucleotides read TGTGCCAGCAGCCTTAGCGGGAGAGGCGACGAGCAGTACTTC.

The CDR3 protein is CATKRGLNTEAFF. The CDR3 DNA is TGTGCCACCAAACGGGGACTCAACACTGAAGCTTTCTTT. This chain uses TRBV14 with TRBJ1-1, with D possibly being TRBD1 (5 bases). The V end was cut by 10 bases, the J end by 2 bases, with 14 bases between. Germline CDR1 reads SGHDN; CDR2 reads FVKESK. The CDR3 length is 13 residues. Full variable domain (rest looked up from reference TRBV14 and TRBJ1-1): EAGVTQFPSHSVIEKGQTVTLRCDPISGHDNLYWYRRVMGKEIKFLLHFVKESKQDESGMPNNRFLAERTGGTYSTLKVQPAELEDSGVYFCATKRGLNTEAFFGQGTRLTVV.

The CDR3 here is CAISESKEYYGYTF. For the CDR3, the DNA is TGTGCCATCAGTGAGTCGAAAGAGTACTATGGCTACACCTTC. The J gene is TRBJ1-2, the V gene TRBV10-3, with no clear D. Germline assignment: CDR1 ENHRY and CDR2 SYGVKD. The CDR3 is 14 amino acids. V was shortened by 0 bases and J by 3 bases, with 8 bases between the two germline ends.